The clone carrying this T cell receptor beta chain was detected a few times. Its specificity is unknown. This could be a read error, since a much larger clone is one nucleotide away. This specimen belongs to a study of CD8 T cells in ankylosing spondylitis. Study-wide results and limits: Clones tied to disease were said to be significantly enriched in matched ankylosing spondylitis synovial fluid. Apparently characteristic of ankylosing spondylitis blood was a TCR beta motif (under ten highly homologous variants). Researchers report that disease-linked clones proved CD8+ and relatively rare in peripheral blood.

Germline CDR1 and CDR2: MDHEN and SYDVKM. This CDR3 has 13 residues. Quantitative 5'-RACE was performed with molecular barcodes, and it yielded the TCR beta libraries. TCRdb analysed the 5' RACE reads with MiXCR anew, one entry per CDR3 protein. The sample shows some 150,000 distinct CDR3 sequences, 10% to 12% of them seen only once. The receptor was isolated from a female donor with ankylosing spondylitis or in good health (not recorded which). The chain has TRBV28 and TRBJ1-2; the match to TRBD1 covers 7 bases. Sequenced sample: blood, either unsorted or a sorted T cell fraction (not recorded which). The CDR3 protein is CASRSGQTYGYPF. The CDR3 DNA sequence: TGTGCCAGCAGATCGGGACAGACCTATGGCTACCCCTTC.